This TCR beta chain was identified in a study of T cells in localized non-small cell lung cancer (dated by TCRdb to between 2020 and 2021). Study-level background: T cell repertoires of 200 to 250 early-stage NSCLC patients were analyzed, with tumors being compared against uninvolved tumor-adjacent lungs. The cohort comprised a few hundred treatment-naïve NSCLC patients with resected, localized lung tumors. A mean age of around 66 years was recorded for the NSCLC patients, of whom approximately 130 were male and over 100 were female. Broader findings and caveats from the paper: Because multi-region sequencing of the tumors was not done, intratumor heterogeneity could not be ruled out. Because the study design was exploratory, TCR variables were selected using unadjusted p-values without false-discovery rate correction. Uninvolved tumor-adjacent lung showed the highest T cell clonality, higher than tumor, which suggests more focused antigenic responses in the uninvolved tumor-adjacent lung. A median of roughly 50 of the top 100 tumor clones turned up in the paired uninvolved adjacent lung, and roughly 30 of those clones also ranked among the top 100 of that same adjacent lung. Higher blood T cell density associated with longer overall survival, while higher adjacent-lung clonality associated with shorter survival.

In the case of this clone: The target of this receptor is not known. One base away there is no much larger clone; base qualities are not given.

From a lookup of the germline V gene (reference sequence), CDR1 and CDR2 are LNHDA and SQIVND. Clipping removes 4 bases from V and 2 bases from J, with 10 as the unmatched junction base count. Measured from the cysteine to the phenylalanine, the CDR3 is 17 residues long. Just the 51-base CDR3 DNA is kept, in frame starting at base 1. At diagnosis, peripheral blood, uninvolved tumor-adjacent lung and tumor were collected and stored as a combination of fresh-frozen and FFPE material. For TCR repertoire profiling, the blood samples were analyzed as peripheral blood mononuclear cells. TCR beta CDR3 regions were sequenced from DNA using the immunoSEQ Assay. The source study handled its data this way. T cell density was computed as TCR beta template counts normalized to usable DNA estimated by amplifying housekeeping genes. Using the preseqR package, richness was estimated by extrapolating to 120,000 templates for tissue samples and 400,000 templates for PBMC samples. Clonality was taken to be one minus Pielou's evenness. Differential abundance testing on productive amino-acid clonotypes, with a minimum total count of 5 and an alpha of 0.1, was used to identify tissue-enriched TCRs. Repertoire overlap between compartments was quantified with the Jaccard Index and Morisita Overlap Index. GLIPH grouped TCR beta CDR3s together with public tetramer-defined viral CDR3s, and a viral motif had to include at least three viral sequences and show V-gene enrichment. TCRdb took over this immuneACCESS table, retaining in-frame rearrangements with V and J assigned. Such tables are incomplete; in checked studies, under half of the missing clones stem from an unresolved V gene, and the remainder is unexplained. The D gene and trimming were derived from the DNA, and the V and J assignments and clone size from that table. Here the sample has about 59,000 clones; roughly 90% occur a single time. The ten largest clones represent 15% to 20% of the sample.

The chain joins TRBV19 to TRBJ1-5; 8 middle bases align to TRBD1. The TCR comes from a man aged 35 to 69 with stage I lung adenocarcinoma. The material was peripheral blood, obtained before any cancer treatment. The sequence in DNA is TGTGCCAGTAGTACTCGACCAGGGGGCGCGGGCAATCAGCCCCAGCATTTT. Translated, this gives CASSTRPGGAGNQPQHF.